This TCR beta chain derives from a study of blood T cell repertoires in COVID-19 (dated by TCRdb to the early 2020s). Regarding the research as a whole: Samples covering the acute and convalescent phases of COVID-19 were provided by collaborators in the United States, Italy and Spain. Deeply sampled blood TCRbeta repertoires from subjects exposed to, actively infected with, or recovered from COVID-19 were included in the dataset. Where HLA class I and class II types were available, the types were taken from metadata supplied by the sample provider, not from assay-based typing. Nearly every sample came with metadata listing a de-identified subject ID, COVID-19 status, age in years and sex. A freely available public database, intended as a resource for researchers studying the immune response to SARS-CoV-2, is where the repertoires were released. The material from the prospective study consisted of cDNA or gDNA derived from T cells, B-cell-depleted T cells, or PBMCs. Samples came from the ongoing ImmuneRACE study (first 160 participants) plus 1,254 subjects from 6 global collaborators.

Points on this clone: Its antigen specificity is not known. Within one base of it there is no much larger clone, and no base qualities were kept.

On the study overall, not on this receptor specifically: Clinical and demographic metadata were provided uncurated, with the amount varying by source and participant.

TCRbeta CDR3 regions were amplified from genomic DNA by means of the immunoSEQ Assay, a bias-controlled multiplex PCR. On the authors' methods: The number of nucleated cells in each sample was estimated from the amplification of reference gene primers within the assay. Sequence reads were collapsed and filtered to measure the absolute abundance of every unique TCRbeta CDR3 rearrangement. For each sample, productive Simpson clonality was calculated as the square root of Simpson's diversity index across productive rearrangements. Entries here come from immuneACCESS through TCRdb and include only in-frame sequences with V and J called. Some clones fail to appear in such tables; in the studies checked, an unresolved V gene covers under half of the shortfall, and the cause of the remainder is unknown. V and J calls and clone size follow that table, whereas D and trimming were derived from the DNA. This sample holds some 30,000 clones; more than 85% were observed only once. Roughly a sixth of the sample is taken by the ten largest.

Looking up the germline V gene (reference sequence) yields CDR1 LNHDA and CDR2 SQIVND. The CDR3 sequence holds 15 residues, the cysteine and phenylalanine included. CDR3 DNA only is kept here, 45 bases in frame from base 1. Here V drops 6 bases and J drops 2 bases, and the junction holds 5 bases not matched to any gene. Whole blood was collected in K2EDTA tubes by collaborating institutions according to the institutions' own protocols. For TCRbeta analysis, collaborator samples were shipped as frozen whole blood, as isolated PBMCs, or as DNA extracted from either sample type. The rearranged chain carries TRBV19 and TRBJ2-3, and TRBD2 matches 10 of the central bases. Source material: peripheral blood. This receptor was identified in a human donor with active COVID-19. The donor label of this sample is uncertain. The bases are TGTGCCAGTAGCCCCGGACTAGCGGCCACAGATACGCAGTATTTT. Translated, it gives CASSPGLAATDTQYF.